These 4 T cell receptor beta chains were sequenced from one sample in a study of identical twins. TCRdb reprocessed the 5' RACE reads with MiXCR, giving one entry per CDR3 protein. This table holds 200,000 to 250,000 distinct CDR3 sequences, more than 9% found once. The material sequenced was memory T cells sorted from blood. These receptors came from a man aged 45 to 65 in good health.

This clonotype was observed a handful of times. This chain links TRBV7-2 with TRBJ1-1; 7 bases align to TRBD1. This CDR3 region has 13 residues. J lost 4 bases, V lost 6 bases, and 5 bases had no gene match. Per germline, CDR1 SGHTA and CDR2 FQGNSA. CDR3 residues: CASRPAGGTEAFF. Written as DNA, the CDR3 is TGTGCCAGCAGGCCTGCAGGGGGCACTGAAGCTTTCTTT.

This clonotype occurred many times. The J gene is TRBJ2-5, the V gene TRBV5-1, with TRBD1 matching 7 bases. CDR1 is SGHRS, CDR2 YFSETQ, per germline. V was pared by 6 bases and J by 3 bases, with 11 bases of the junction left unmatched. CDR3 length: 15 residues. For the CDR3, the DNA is TGCGCCAGCAACCCGACAGGGATTAACAAAGAGACCCAGTACTTC. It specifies CASNPTGINKETQYF.

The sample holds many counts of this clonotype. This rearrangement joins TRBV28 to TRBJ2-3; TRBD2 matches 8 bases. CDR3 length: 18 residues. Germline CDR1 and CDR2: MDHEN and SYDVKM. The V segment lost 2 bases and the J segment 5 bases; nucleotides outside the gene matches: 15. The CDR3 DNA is TGTGCCAGCAGTTTAGACTTGGCCGGGGGGGCGGGCGAAGATACGCAGTATTTT. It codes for CASSLDLAGGAGEDTQYF.

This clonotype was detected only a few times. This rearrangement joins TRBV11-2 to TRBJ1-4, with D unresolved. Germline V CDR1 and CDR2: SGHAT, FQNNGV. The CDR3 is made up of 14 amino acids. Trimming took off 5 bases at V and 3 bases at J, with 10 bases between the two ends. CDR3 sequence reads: CASSRVSANEKLFF. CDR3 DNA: TGTGCCAGCAGCCGAGTATCGGCTAATGAAAAACTGTTTTTT. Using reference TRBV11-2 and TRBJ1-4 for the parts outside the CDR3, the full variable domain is EAGVAQSPRYKIIEKRQSVAFWCNPISGHATLYWYQQILGQGPKLLIQFQNNGVVDDSQLPKDRFSAERLKGVDSTLKIQPAKLEDSAVYLCASSRVSANEKLFFGSGTQLSVL.